This entry concerns a single TCR beta chain. Clones were read by immunoSEQ multiplex PCR, and TCRdb kept only the in-frame ones, dropping some. The table includes about 2.1 million clones, about 94% detected once. This sample was taken from a study of shared clonotypes between healthy human individuals. Naive CD8 cells, CD45RO-negative and positively selected for CCR7, excluded terminally differentiated effector memory CD45RA+ cells. Germline-derived CDR1 and CDR2 are LNHNV and YYDKDF (reference sequence). This CDR3 is 14 amino acids long. V was clipped by 3 bases and J by 2 bases, with 11 bases between them.

The receptor was isolated from a man aged 18-30 years in good health. Some clones in this sample may be carry-over from other donors' samples. The chain links TRBV15 to TRBJ2-7; tentative D call: TRBD2 (6 bases). The sample consisted of naive CD8+ T cells from PBMCs. CDR3 sequence reads: CATSRPTRTYEQYF. The CDR3 nucleotides read TGTGCCACCAGCAGGCCGACTAGAACCTACGAGCAGTACTTC.